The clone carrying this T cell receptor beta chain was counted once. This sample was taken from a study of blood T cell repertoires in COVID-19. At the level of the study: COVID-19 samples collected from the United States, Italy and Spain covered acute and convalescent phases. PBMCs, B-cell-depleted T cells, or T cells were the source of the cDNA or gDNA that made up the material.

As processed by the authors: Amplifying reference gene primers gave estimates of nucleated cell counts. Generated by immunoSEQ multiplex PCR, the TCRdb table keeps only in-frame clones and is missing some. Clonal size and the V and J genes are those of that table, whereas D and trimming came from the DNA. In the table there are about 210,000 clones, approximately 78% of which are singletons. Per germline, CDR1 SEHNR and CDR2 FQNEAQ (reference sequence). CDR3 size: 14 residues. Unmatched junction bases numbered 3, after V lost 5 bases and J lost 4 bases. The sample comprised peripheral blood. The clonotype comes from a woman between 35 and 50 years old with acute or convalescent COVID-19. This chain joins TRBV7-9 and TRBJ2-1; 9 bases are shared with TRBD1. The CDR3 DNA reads TGTGCCAGCAGCACGGGACAGGGTTACAATGAGCAGTTCTTC. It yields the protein CASSTGQGYNEQFF.